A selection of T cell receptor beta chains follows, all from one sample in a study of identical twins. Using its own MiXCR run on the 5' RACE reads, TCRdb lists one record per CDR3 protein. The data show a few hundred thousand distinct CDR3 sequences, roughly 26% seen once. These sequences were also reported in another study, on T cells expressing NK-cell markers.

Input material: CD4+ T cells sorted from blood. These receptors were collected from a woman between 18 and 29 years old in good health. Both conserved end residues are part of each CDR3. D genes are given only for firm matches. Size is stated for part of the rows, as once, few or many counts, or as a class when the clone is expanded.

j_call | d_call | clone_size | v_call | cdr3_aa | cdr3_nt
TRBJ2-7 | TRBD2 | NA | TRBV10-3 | CAITQERAGVDEQYF | TGTGCCATCACCCAGGAGAGGGCGGGGGTAGACGAGCAGTACTTC
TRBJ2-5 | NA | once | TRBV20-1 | CSAAEGGSGRRETQYF | TGCAGTGCTGCGGAGGGGGGGTCGGGACGCCGGGAGACCCAGTACTTC
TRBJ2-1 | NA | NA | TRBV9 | CASSVVAAPRDEQFF | TGTGCCAGCAGCGTAGTGGCAGCGCCCAGGGATGAGCAGTTCTTC
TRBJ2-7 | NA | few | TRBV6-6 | CASSLDVQYF | TGTGCCAGCAGCCTGGATGTGCAGTACTTC
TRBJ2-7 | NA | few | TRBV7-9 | CASSFGYAYEQYF | TGTGCCAGCAGCTTTGGGTACGCCTACGAGCAGTACTTC
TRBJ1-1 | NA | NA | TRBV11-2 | CASSLDPDMNTEAFF | TGTGCCAGCAGCTTAGATCCAGACATGAACACTGAAGCTTTCTTT
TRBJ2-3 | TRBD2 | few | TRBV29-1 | CSVEAGASTDTQYF | TGCAGCGTTGAGGCGGGAGCTAGCACAGATACGCAGTATTTT
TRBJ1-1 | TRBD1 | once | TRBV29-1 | CSVKGQVNTEAFF | TGCAGCGTGAAAGGACAGGTAAACACTGAAGCTTTCTTT
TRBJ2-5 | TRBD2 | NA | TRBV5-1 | CASSAPLAGGRETQYF | TGCGCCAGCAGCGCGCCCTTAGCGGGGGGGAGGGAGACCCAGTACTTC
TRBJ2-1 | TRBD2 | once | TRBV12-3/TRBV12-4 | CASSPTSGISNEQFF | TGTGCCAGCAGTCCGACTAGCGGGATATCAAATGAGCAGTTCTTC
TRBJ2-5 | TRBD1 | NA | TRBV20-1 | CSARWQGAETQYF | TGCAGTGCTAGGTGGCAGGGGGCGGAGACCCAGTACTTC
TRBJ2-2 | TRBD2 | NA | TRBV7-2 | CASSSRTSADTGELFF | TGTGCCAGCAGCTCCCGGACTAGCGCGGACACCGGGGAGCTGTTTTTT
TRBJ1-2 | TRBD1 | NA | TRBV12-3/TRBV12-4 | CASSLRGQRLNYGYTF | TGTGCCAGCAGCCTACGGGGACAGAGACTTAACTATGGCTACACCTTC
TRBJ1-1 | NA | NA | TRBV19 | CASSIETGAEAFF | TGTGCCAGTAGTATAGAGACAGGAGCTGAAGCTTTCTTT
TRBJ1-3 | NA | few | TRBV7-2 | CASSLYGGRRSTIYF | TGTGCCAGCAGCTTATACGGGGGCAGGAGGTCCACCATATATTTT
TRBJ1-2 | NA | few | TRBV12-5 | CASGPLGMARAYTF | TGTGCTAGTGGTCCCCTCGGCATGGCGCGTGCCTACACCTTC
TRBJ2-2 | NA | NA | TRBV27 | CASKSGGAGTGELFF | TGTGCCAGCAAATCGGGGGGCGCGGGCACCGGGGAGCTGTTTTTT
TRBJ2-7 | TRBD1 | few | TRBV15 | CATSKEGQGYEQYF | TGTGCCACCAGCAAGGAGGGACAGGGTTACGAGCAGTACTTC
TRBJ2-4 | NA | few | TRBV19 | CASTSRDVDIQYF | TGTGCCAGTACTTCCCGGGACGTAGACATTCAGTACTTC
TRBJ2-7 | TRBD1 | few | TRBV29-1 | CSVIRDSSYEQYF | TGCAGCGTTATACGGGACAGCTCCTACGAGCAGTACTTC
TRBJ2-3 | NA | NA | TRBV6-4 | CASSDSSRSSDTQYF | TGTGCCAGCAGTGACTCTAGCAGGAGCTCAGATACGCAGTATTTT
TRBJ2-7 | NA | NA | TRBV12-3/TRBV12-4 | CASSQTDTYEQYF | TGTGCCAGCAGCCAGACTGATACCTACGAGCAGTACTTC
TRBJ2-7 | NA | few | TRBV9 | CASSVGPRGHYEQYF | TGTGCCAGCAGCGTAGGTCCCAGGGGTCACTACGAGCAGTACTTC
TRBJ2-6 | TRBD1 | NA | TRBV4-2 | CASNKGQGSGANVLTF | TGTGCCAGCAACAAAGGACAGGGATCGGGGGCCAACGTCCTGACTTTC
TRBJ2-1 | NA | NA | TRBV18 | CASSPNLPNTAYNEQFF | TGTGCCAGCTCACCAAACCTGCCCAATACAGCGTACAATGAGCAGTTCTTC
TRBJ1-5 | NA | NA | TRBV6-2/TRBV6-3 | CASSYMGTPQHF | TGTGCCAGCAGTTACATGGGGACCCCCCAGCATTTT
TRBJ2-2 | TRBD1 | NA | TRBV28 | CASRRDRGAGELFF | TGTGCCAGCAGACGGGACAGAGGGGCCGGGGAGCTGTTTTTT
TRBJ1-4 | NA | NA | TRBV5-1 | CASSPDRPSNEKLFF | TGCGCCAGCAGCCCCGACAGGCCGTCAAATGAAAAACTGTTTTTT
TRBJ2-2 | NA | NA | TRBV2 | CASSVRQNTGELFF | TGTGCCAGCAGCGTAAGACAGAACACCGGGGAGCTGTTTTTT
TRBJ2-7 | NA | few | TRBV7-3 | CASRSDPSSYEQYF | TGTGCCAGCAGGTCCGACCCGAGCTCCTACGAGCAGTACTTC
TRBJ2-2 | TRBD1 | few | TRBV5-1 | CASNRDRINTGELFF | TGCGCCAGCAATCGGGACAGAATTAACACCGGGGAGCTGTTTTTT
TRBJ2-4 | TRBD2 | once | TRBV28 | CASSSSGGGYTLAKNVQYF | TGTGCCAGCAGTTCCTCGGGGGGAGGGTACACCCTAGCCAAAAACGTTCAGTACTTC
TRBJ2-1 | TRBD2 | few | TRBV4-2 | CASSQEGLAGGISSYNEQFF | TGTGCCAGCAGCCAAGAAGGGCTAGCGGGGGGCATCAGCTCCTACAATGAGCAGTTCTTC
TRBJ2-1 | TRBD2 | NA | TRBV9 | CASSVVSGGLNNEQFF | TGTGCCAGCAGCGTAGTTAGCGGGGGGTTGAACAATGAGCAGTTCTTC
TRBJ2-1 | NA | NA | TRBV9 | CASSVQGLHNEQFF | TGTGCCAGCAGCGTCCAGGGACTCCACAATGAGCAGTTCTTC
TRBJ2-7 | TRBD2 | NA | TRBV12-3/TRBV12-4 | CASSFWGGPYEQYF | TGTGCCAGCAGTTTTTGGGGGGGACCCTACGAGCAGTACTTC
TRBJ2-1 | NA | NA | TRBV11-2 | CASSLTLQFF | TGTGCCAGCAGCTTAACATTGCAGTTCTTC
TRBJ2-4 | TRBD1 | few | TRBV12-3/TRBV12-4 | CASSFYTGGSLHF | TGTGCCAGCAGTTTCTATACAGGGGGCAGCCTGCACTTC
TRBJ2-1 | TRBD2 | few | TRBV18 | CASSRTSGDNEQFF | TGTGCCAGCTCACGGACTAGCGGAGACAATGAGCAGTTCTTC
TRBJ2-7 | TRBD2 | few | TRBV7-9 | CASSFSGANEQYF | TGTGCCAGCAGCTTTAGCGGGGCCAACGAGCAGTACTTC
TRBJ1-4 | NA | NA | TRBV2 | CASSEVDGTFNEKLFF | TGTGCCAGCAGTGAAGTGGACGGCACCTTTAATGAAAAACTGTTTTTT
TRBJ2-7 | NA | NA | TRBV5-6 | CASSLEEPYEQYF | TGTGCCAGCAGCTTGGAGGAACCCTACGAGCAGTACTTC
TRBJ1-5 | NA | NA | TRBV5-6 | CASSLGPGGHQPQHF | TGTGCCAGCAGCTTGGGACCGGGGGGCCATCAGCCCCAGCATTTT
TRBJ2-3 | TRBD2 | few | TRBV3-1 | CASSPVGPSGTTDTQYF | TGTGCCAGCAGTCCAGTGGGTCCTAGCGGGACTACAGATACGCAGTATTTT
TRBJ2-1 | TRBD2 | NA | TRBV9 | CASSLRGLAGDEQFF | TGTGCCAGCAGCCTTAGGGGACTAGCGGGGGATGAGCAGTTCTTC
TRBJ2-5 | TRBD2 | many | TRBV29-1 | CSVPLRGGRETQYF | TGCAGCGTTCCATTGCGGGGGGGCCGTGAGACCCAGTACTTC
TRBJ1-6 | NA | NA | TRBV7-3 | CASSLSGTDSPLHF | TGTGCCAGCAGCTTATCTGGGACTGATTCACCCCTCCACTTT
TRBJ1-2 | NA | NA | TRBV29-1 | CSGGDGYYGYTF | TGCAGCGGAGGGGACGGATACTATGGCTACACCTTC
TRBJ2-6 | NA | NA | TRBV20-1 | CSASAGANVLTF | TGCAGTGCTAGTGCTGGGGCCAACGTCCTGACTTTC
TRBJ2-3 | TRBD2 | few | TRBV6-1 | CASSGTSGGGTDTQYF | TGTGCCAGCAGTGGGACTAGCGGAGGGGGGACAGATACGCAGTATTTT
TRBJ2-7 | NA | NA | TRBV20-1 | CSAREGRQGRYEQYF | TGCAGTGCTAGGGAGGGTAGGCAGGGTCGGTACGAGCAGTACTTC
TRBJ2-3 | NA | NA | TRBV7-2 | CASSNRMTTGTQYF | TGTGCCAGCAGCAACCGAATGACTACCGGTACGCAGTATTTT
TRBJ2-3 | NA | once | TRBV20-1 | CSARGFLAGATDTQYF | TGCAGTGCTAGGGGTTTCTTGGCGGGGGCCACAGATACGCAGTATTTT
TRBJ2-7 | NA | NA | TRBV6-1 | CASSPTLRQTSYEQYF | TGTGCCAGCAGTCCCACCCTTAGACAGACCTCCTACGAGCAGTACTTC
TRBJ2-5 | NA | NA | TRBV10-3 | CASDRGAGETQYF | TGTGCCTCAGATAGGGGGGCCGGGGAGACCCAGTACTTC